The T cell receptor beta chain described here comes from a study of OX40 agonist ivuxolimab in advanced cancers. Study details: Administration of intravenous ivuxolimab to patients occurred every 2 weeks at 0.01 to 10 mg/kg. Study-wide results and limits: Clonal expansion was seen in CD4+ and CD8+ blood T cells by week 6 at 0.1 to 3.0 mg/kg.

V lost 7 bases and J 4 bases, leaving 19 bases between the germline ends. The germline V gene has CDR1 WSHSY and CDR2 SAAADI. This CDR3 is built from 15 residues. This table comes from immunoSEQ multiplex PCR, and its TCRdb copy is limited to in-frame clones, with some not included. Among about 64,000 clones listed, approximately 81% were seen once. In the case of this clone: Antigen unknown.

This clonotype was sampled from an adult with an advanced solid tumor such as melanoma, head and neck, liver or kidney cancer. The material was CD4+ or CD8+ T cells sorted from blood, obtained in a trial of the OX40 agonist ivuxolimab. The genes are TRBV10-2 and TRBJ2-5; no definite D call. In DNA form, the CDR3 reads TGCGCCAGCACACCTAGACCCGTCTCCACAGAGACCCAGTACTTC. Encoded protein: CASTPRPVSTETQYF.